This TCR beta chain came from a study of blood T cell repertoires in COVID-19. The V segment lost 6 bases and the J segment 1 base; nucleotides outside the gene matches: 5. CDR1 is MNHEY and CDR2 is SVGAGI in the germline V gene. The CDR3 runs to 15 residues. How the authors handled the data: The assay estimated nucleated cells by amplifying reference gene primers. Profiled with immunoSEQ multiplex PCR; TCRdb holds only in-frame clones, not every one. The DNA gave D and trimming, while V, J and clone size come from that table. The profile shows tens of thousands of clones, 90% of them singletons. The TCR comes from a woman over 75 with active or convalescent COVID-19. Sequencing was performed on peripheral blood. The rearrangement links TRBV6-5 to TRBJ1-5; TRBD1 agrees at 8 bases. The CDR3 nucleotides are TGTGCCAGCAGACCTCAGGGGGCCAGCAATCAGCCCCAGCATTTT. Encoded protein: CASRPQGASNQPQHF.